These 4 T cell receptor beta chains were sequenced from one sample in a study of CD8+CD57+ T cells in acquired aplastic anemia. Before being chosen for sequencing, patients had shown CD8+CD57+ cell expansion by flow cytometry. Profiling that covered TCR beta VDJ and CDR3 relied on genomic DNA as its template. A single record per CDR3 protein comes from TCRdb applying MiXCR to the reads. The profile shows approximately 190,000 distinct CDR3 sequences, 48% of them singletons. Sample: sorted CD4+, CD8+, or CD8+CD57+ T cells (not recorded which) from PBMCs. Source of these receptors: a human donor with aplastic anemia.

The chain is built from TRBV7-3 and TRBJ2-3; D unresolved. V was clipped by 3 bases and J by 3 bases, with 7 bases between them. CDR1 and CDR2 (germline): SGHTA, FQGTGA. This CDR3 contains 13 residues. CDR3 DNA: TGTGCCAGCAGCTTTACCGAGACAGATACGCAGTATTTT. Encoded protein: CASSFTETDTQYF.

The gene calls are TRBV15 and TRBJ2-2; D ambiguous. V was cut by 0 bases and J by 7 bases, with 6 bases left in between. Germline loops: CDR1 LNHNV, CDR2 YYDKDF (reference sequence). There are 13 residues in the CDR3. This chain's CDR3 is CATSRDWVGELFF. The CDR3 DNA reads TGTGCCACCAGCAGAGACTGGGTCGGGGAGCTGTTTTTT.

This clonotype was counted between two and nine times. This chain joins TRBV15 and TRBJ1-2; D possibly corresponds to TRBD1 (5 bases). The CDR3 contains 15 residues. The germline V gene has CDR1 LNHNV and CDR2 YYDKDF (reference sequence). The germline V and J ends were trimmed by 0 bases and 6 bases, with 14 bases remaining between them. The CDR3 is CATSRDPGGGDGYTF. The CDR3 coding sequence is TGTGCCACCAGCAGAGATCCGGGGGGAGGGGATGGCTACACCTTC.

V is TRBV5-5 and J is TRBJ2-2, with D hard to call. Germline CDR1 SGHKS, CDR2 YYEKEE (reference sequence). CDR3 length equals 14 residues. Between the trimmed V and J ends, which lost 0 bases and 9 bases, there was a span of 12 bases. The CDR3 nucleotides are TGTGCCAGCAGCTTGGGACTGCAGGTCCGGGAGCTGTTTTTT. Encoded protein: CASSLGLQVRELFF. Full variable domain (missing parts from reference TRBV5-5 and TRBJ2-2): DAGVTQSPTHLIKTRGQQVTLRCSPISGHKSVSWYQQVLGQGPQFIFQYYEKEERGRGNFPDRFSARQFPNYSSELNVNALLLGDSALYLCASSLGLQVRELFFGEGSRLTVL.